This TCR beta chain was retrieved from a study of OX40 agonist ivuxolimab in advanced cancers. Looking at the study overall: At doses from 0.01 to 10 mg/kg, patients were given intravenous ivuxolimab every 2 weeks. Enrolled patients in dose escalation had cancers that were hepatocellular carcinoma, melanoma, renal cell or head and neck cancer. Two patients with cutaneous melanoma and one with hepatocellular carcinoma, three in total, showed partial responses.

In germline, CDR1 is SGHAT, CDR2 FQNNGV. With 5 bases removed from V and 1 base from J, the gap between germline ends came to 12 bases. CDR3 length: 15 residues. Sequencing used immunoSEQ multiplex PCR; TCRdb keeps in-frame clones, though not all of them. The sample holds 70,000 to 95,000 clones, 90% seen once. The V and J genes are TRBV11-2 and TRBJ1-5, with D hard to call. This clonotype was sampled from an adult with an advanced solid tumor such as melanoma, head and neck, liver or kidney cancer. Sample: CD4+ or CD8+ T cells sorted from blood, taken in a trial of the OX40 agonist ivuxolimab. CDR3 in DNA: TGTGCCAGCAGCAGTCAAGCGGGGAGCAATCAGCCCCAGCATTTT. Translated, it gives CASSSQAGSNQPQHF.